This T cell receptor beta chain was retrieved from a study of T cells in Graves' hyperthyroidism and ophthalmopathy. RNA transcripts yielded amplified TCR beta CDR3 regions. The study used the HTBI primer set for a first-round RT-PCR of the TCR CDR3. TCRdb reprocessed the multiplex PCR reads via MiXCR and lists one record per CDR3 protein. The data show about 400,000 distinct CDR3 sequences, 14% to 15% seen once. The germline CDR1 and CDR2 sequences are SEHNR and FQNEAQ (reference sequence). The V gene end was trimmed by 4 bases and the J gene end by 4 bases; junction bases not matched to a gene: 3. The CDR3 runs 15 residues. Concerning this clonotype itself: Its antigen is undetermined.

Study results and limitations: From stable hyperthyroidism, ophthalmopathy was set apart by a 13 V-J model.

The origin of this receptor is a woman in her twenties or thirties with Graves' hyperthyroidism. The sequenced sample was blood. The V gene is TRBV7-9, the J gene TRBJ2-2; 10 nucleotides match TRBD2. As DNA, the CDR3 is TGTGCCAGCAGCTCCCAGCGGGAGGGCACCGGGGAGCTGTTTTTT. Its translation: CASSSQREGTGELFF.